This T cell receptor beta chain was recovered during a study of shared clonotypes between healthy human individuals. Findings and limits, study-wide: About 4.5% of naive CD4 clonotypes were common to several donors.

To note about this clone: What it binds is unknown.

Genomic DNA of each subset was evenly split across several immunoSEQ plates. Assay used: immunoSEQ multiplex PCR; TCRdb lists only in-frame clones, some missing. The sample comprises about 1 million clones, about 70% of which are singletons, and about 1.5% rests with the top ten. The CDR3 spans 16 residues. CDR1 MDHEN and CDR2 SYDVKM come from the germline V gene. Trimming stripped 4 bases from V and 0 bases from J, with 15 bases between. The sequence came from a man aged 18-30 years in good health. The chain joins TRBV28 to TRBJ1-1; D remains unclear. The specimen sequenced was memory CD4+ T cells sorted from blood. Subset indicated: CD45RA-negative fraction. CDR3 amino acids: CASSSGFGPMNTEAFF. CDR3 DNA: TGTGCCAGCAGTTCCGGTTTCGGGCCAATGAACACTGAAGCTTTCTTT.